This T cell receptor beta chain was sequenced in a study of T cell changes during pregnancy in multiple sclerosis. Produced via immunoSEQ multiplex PCR; TCRdb's table is partial and in-frame only. The sample lists 35,000 to 50,000 clones, under 90% occurring once. The CDR3 loop spans 12 amino acids. Germline V gives CDR1 GTSNPN, CDR2 SVGIG (reference sequence). V lost 5 bases, J lost 5 bases, and 3 bases stayed unmatched. The V call is TRBV30, the J call TRBJ1-5, with TRBD1 matching over 7 bases. The sequence was obtained from a female donor in good health, enrolled as a control in a pregnancy study. The specimen was peripheral blood, collected in the second trimester of pregnancy. Here the CDR3 reads CAWDRAHQPQHF. CDR3 nucleotides: TGTGCCTGGGACAGGGCGCATCAGCCCCAGCATTTT.